The rows below give T cell receptor beta chains drawn from one sample of a study of shared clonotypes between healthy human individuals. Method: immunoSEQ multiplex PCR; TCRdb's copy keeps in-frame clones and lacks some. The table includes some 2.1 million clones, 93% detected once. Sequencing was carried out using naive CD8+ T cells from PBMCs. The receptors stem from a man between 18 and 35 years old in good health. Some clones in this sample may be carry-over from other donors' samples. The conserved cysteine and the conserved F or W are not part of the CDR3 here. Clone size is stated in some rows and not others, as once, few, many or a class when expanded.

clone_size	v_call	j_call	cdr3_aa
once	TRBV19	TRBJ1-1	ASGGKGSTEAF
.	TRBV9	TRBJ2-5	ASSVVGSGSQETQY
.	TRBV27	TRBJ2-3	ASRTGASTDTQY
.	TRBV7-9	TRBJ2-3	ASSLVRVADTQY
.	TRBV27	TRBJ2-7	ASAPSYEQY
.	TRBV27	TRBJ2-7	ASVDGDSYEQY
.	TRBV6-5	TRBJ1-4	ASSFRGGDEKLF
.	TRBV19	TRBJ2-1	ASSTQPGTGIYNEQF
once	TRBV28	TRBJ1-3	ASRGTAGNTIY
.	TRBV12-5	TRBJ1-1	ASGFAGGTGIPLPKTNTEAF
.	TRBV5-1	TRBJ2-7	ASSYRAEQY
once	TRBV10-2	TRBJ2-7	ASSEGGGTEQY
.	TRBV4-1	TRBJ2-3	ASSQVLADTQY
.	TRBV4-3	TRBJ2-1	ASSQEASGRGLNNEQF
.	TRBV7-9	TRBJ2-3	ASSLGTEGRSTDTQY
.	TRBV29-1	TRBJ2-7	SVEVTGDTYEQY
.	TRBV30	TRBJ1-1	AWKFRQGDPNTEAF
.	TRBV30	TRBJ1-6	AWGDSPLH
.	TRBV7-9	TRBJ2-2	ASSSKTSGRNTGELF
.	TRBV7-8	TRBJ1-1	ASSLEVNTEAF
.	TRBV6-5	TRBJ2-2	ASSYPQGSGTGELF
.	TRBV27	TRBJ2-2	ASSFDEPGELF
.	TRBV11-1	TRBJ1-1	ASSSGPRATEAF
.	TRBV18	TRBJ2-7	ASSPDRANSYEQY
.	TRBV28	TRBJ2-7	ASSFGQGIYEQY
.	TRBV27	TRBJ2-2	ASSLRTNTGELF
.	TRBV21-1	TRBJ2-7	ASSKAEVLGYEQY
.	TRBV11-3	TRBJ1-1	AFMTEAF
once	TRBV28	TRBJ1-5	ASSPPPTGGMEPQH
.	TRBV4-2	TRBJ2-5	ASARDRRETQY
.	TRBV7-3	TRBJ2-1	ASSFLAGDPEQF
.	TRBV29-1	TRBJ2-7	SVQTDRGYEQY
.	TRBV15	TRBJ2-7	ATSDQSSYEQY
few	TRBV4-1	TRBJ1-1	ASSVLQGANTEAF
.	TRBV9	TRBJ2-7	ASSVALEGYEQY
.	TRBV5-8	TRBJ2-7	ASSFRDRGTNEQY
once	TRBV29-1	TRBJ2-1	SVGGGSNEQF
.	TRBV9	TRBJ1-1	ASSSVGNTEAF
.	TRBV29-1	TRBJ2-1	SSRLGSANNEQF
.	TRBV2	TRBJ2-2	ASTGTANTGELF